This T cell receptor (beta chain) stems from a study of T cells after yellow fever vaccination. General study points: Reappearance after the booster was seen for most primary-vaccination clones, at 96% CD4 and less than 90% CD8. Though weaker, the secondary response peaked faster, on day 5 versus 15. There was a small share of clonotypes that showed up in both the CD4 and CD8 compartments.

A process of 5'RACE template switching, which added a universal primer site and UMIs, was used to make TCR cDNA. Using its own MiXCR run on the 5' RACE reads, TCRdb lists one record per CDR3 protein. The table has about 240,000 distinct CDR3 sequences, about 7% seen once; the top ten hold roughly 0.9%. Many counts were recorded for this clonotype. What it recognizes is unknown. Trimming left V 4 bases short and J 1 base short, with 9 bases between. The CDR3 extends over 14 amino acids. Germline-derived CDR1 and CDR2 are SGHRS and YFSETQ. The receptor's source is a man in his thirties or forties who received the YFV17D yellow fever vaccine. Sequenced material: CD4+ T cells sorted from PBMCs, taken 15 days after the yellow fever booster vaccination. This chain joins TRBV5-1 and TRBJ2-1; D uncertain. DNA for the CDR3: TGCGCCAGCAGCGCCGCCAATTCCTACAATGAGCAGTTCTTC. It encodes CASSAANSYNEQFF.